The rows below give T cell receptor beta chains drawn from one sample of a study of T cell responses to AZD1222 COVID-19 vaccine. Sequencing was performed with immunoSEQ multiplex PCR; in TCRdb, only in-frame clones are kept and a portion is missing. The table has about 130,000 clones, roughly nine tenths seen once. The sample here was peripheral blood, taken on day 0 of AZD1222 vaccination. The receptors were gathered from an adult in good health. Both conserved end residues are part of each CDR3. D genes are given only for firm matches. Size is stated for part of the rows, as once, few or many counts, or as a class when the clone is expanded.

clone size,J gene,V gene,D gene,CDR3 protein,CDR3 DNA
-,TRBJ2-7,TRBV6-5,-,CASWFGNEQYF,TGTGCCAGCTGGTTCGGAAACGAGCAGTACTTC
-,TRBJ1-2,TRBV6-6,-,CASSPNESPYGYTF,TGTGCCAGCAGTCCTAATGAATCGCCCTATGGCTACACCTTC
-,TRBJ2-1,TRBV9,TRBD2,CASSRGGGKYNEQFF,TGTGCCAGCAGCCGTGGGGGGGGGAAATACAATGAGCAGTTCTTC
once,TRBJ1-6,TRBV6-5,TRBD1,CASSYQGQGNSPLHF,TGTGCCAGCAGTTACCAGGGACAGGGAAATTCACCCCTCCACTTT
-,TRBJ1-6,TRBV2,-,CASSEQGPNNSPLHF,TGTGCCAGCAGTGAACAGGGGCCAAATAATTCACCCCTCCACTTT
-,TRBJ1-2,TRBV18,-,CASSPRTADNGYTF,TGTGCCAGCTCACCACGAACGGCGGACAATGGCTACACCTTC
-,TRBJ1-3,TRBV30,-,CAWSGLFSGNTIYF,TGTGCCTGGTCTGGACTGTTCTCTGGAAACACCATATATTTT
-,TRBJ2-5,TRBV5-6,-,CASSWTEETQYF,TGTGCCAGCAGCTGGACGGAAGAGACCCAGTACTTC
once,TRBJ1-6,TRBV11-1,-,CASSLRTISNSPLHF,TGTGCCAGCAGCTTAAGGACTATTTCTAATTCACCCCTCCACTTT
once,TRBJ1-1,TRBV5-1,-,CASSWGVQEAEAFF,TGCGCCAGCAGCTGGGGGGTACAGGAGGCTGAAGCTTTCTTT
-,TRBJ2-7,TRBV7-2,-,CASSFRLYGEQYF,TGTGCCAGCAGCTTTCGTCTCTACGGCGAGCAGTACTTC
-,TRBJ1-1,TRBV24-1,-,CATSIDLNTEAFF,TGTGCCACCAGTATTGACCTAAACACTGAAGCTTTCTTT
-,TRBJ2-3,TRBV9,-,CASSPQSAYTQYF,TGTGCCAGCAGCCCCCAGTCCGCCTATACGCAGTATTTT
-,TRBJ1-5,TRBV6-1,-,CASSEKGRINQPQHF,TGTGCCAGCAGTGAAAAAGGCAGGATCAATCAGCCCCAGCATTTT
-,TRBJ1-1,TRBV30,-,CAWSHRENTEAFF,TGTGCCTGGAGTCACAGGGAGAACACTGAAGCTTTCTTT
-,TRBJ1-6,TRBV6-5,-,CASCPRTFNSPLHF,TGTGCCAGCTGTCCGAGAACCTTTAATTCACCCCTCCACTTT
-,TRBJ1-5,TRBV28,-,CASMGPRQPQHF,TGTGCCAGCATGGGGCCCCGGCAGCCCCAGCATTTT
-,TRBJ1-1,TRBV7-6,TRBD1,CASSSDRGPTEAFF,TGTGCCAGCAGCTCTGACAGGGGCCCTACTGAAGCTTTCTTT
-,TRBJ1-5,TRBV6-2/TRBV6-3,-,CASSQIYSNQPQHF,TGTGCCAGCAGCCAGATATATAGCAATCAGCCCCAGCATTTT
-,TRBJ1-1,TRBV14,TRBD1,CASSRVGGKRGTEAFF,TGTGCCAGCAGCCGAGTAGGGGGCAAGAGGGGAACTGAAGCTTTCTTT
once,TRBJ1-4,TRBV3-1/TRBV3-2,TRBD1,CASSRLGTGVIKEKLFF,TGTGCCAGCAGCCGATTAGGGACAGGGGTTATTAAGGAAAAACTGTTTTTT
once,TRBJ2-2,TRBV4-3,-,CASSQDRVSTGELFF,TGCGCCAGCAGCCAAGATCGGGTGAGCACCGGGGAGCTGTTTTTT
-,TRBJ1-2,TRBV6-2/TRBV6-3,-,CASSKQGNYGYTF,TGTGCCAGCAGTAAACAGGGAAACTATGGCTACACCTTC
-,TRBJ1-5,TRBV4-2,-,CASSQAPSRDHYSNQPQHF,TGTGCCAGCAGCCAAGCCCCCTCCCGGGACCATTATAGCAATCAGCCCCAGCATTTT
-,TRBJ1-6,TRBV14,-,CASSLGFYNSPLHF,TGTGCCAGCAGCCTCGGATTCTATAATTCACCCCTCCACTTT
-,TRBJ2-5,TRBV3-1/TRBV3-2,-,CASSRELGETQYF,TGTGCCAGCAGTCGCGAATTGGGAGAGACCCAGTACTTC
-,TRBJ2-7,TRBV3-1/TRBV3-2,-,CASSQVPYEQYF,TGTGCCAGCAGCCAAGTCCCATACGAGCAGTACTTC
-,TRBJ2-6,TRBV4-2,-,CASSQDGRSGANVLTF,TGTGCCAGCAGCCAAGATGGTCGCTCTGGGGCCAACGTCCTGACTTTC